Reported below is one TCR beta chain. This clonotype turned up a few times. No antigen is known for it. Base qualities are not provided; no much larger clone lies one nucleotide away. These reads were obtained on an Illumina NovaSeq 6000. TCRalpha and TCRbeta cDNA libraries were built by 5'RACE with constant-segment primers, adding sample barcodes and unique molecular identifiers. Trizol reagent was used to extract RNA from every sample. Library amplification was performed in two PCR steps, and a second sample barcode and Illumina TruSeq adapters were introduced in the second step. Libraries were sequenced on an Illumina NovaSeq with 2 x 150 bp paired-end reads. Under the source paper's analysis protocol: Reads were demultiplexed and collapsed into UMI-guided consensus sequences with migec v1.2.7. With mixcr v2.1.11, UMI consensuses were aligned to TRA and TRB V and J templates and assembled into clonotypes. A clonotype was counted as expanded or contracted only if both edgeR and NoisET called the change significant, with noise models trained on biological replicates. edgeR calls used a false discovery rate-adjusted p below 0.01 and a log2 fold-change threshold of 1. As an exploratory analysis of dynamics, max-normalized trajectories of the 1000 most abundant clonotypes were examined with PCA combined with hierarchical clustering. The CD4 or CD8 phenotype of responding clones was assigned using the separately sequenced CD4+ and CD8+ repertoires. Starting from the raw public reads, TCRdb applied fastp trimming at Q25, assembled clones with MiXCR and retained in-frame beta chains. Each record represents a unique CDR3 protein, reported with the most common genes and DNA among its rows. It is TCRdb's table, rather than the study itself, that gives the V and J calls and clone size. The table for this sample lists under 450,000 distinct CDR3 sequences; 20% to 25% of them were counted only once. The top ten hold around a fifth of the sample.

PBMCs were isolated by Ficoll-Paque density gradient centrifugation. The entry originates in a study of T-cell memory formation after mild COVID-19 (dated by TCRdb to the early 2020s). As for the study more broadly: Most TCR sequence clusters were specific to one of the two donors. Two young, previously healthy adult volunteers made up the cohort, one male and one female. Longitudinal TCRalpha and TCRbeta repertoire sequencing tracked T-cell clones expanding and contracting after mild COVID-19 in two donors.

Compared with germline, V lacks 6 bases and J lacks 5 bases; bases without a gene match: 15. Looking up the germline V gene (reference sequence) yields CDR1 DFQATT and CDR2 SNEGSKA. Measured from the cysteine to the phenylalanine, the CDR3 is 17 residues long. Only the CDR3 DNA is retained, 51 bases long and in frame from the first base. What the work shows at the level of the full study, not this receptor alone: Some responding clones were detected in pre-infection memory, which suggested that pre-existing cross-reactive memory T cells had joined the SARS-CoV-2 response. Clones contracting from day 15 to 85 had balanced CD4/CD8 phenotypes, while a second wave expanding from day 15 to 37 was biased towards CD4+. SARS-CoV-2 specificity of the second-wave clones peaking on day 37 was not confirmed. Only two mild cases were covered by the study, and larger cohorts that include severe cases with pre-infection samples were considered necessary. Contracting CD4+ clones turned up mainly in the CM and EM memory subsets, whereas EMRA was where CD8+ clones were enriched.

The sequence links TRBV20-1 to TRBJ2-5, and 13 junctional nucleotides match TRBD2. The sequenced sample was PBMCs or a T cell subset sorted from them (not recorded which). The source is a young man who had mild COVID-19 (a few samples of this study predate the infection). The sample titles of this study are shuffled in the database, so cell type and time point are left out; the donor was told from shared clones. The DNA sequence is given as TGCAGTGCCCCACTAGCGGGGGGGCGAAGTACCAGCGAGACCCAGTACTTC. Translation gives CSAPLAGGRSTSETQYF.